The 27 T cell receptor beta chains given below trace back to one sample, sequenced in a study of T cell clones after liver transplantation. Sequenced by immunoSEQ multiplex PCR; TCRdb stores in-frame clones only, minus some. Of tens of thousands of clones listed, approximately 70% were seen once; the top ten hold less than 3.5%. The starting material was CD4+ T cells from blood, obtained at the approximately 16-month timepoint. These receptors all stem from a human patient who received a liver transplant. The graft donor may have given rise to some T cells.

V and J are TRBV11-1 and TRBJ2-1; D gene ambiguous. Trimming pared 1 base from V and 0 bases from J, leaving 10 bases between. The CDR3 has 16 residues. The germline gives CDR1 SGHAT, CDR2 FQDESV (reference sequence). The CDR3 coding sequence is TGTGCCAGCAGCTTAGGTACAGTCCACTCCTACAATGAGCAGTTCTTC. Protein: CASSLGTVHSYNEQFF.

V and J are TRBV9 and TRBJ1-4, with 8 bases that match TRBD1. The germline V gene has CDR1 SGDLS and CDR2 YYNGEE. J lost 4 bases, V lost 3 bases, and 2 bases had no gene match. The CDR3 totals 14 residues. CDR3: CASSAGQVNEKLFF. In DNA form, the CDR3 reads TGTGCCAGCAGCGCGGGACAGGTTAATGAAAAACTGTTTTTT.

The rearrangement links TRBV7-8 to TRBJ1-1; TRBD1 matches at 9 bases. Trimming at V came to 5 bases and at J to 3 bases, leaving 7 bases not matched to a gene. The CDR3 runs to 15 residues. Germline CDR1 reads SGHVS; CDR2 reads FQNEAQ. The CDR3 loop is CASSPTGGSYTEAFF. The CDR3 DNA reads TGTGCCAGCAGCCCTACAGGGGGCAGTTACACTGAAGCTTTCTTT.

This clone has just one count. The V gene is TRBV2, the J gene TRBJ2-2, with 12 bases identical to TRBD2. J was trimmed by 2 bases and V by 7 bases; bases with no gene match: 5. This CDR3 region has 16 residues. The germline V gene encodes CDR1 SNHLY and CDR2 FYNNEI. CDR3 loop: CASTLAGGVNTGELFF. The CDR3 region has the DNA TGTGCCAGCACCCTAGCGGGAGGGGTTAACACCGGGGAGCTGTTTTTT.

J is TRBJ2-7 and V is TRBV5-6; 9 positions match TRBD2. From germline, CDR1 is SGHDT and CDR2 YYEEEE. V was pared by 4 bases and J by 2 bases, with 7 bases of the junction left unmatched. The CDR3 loop spans 15 amino acids. The CDR3 nucleotides are TGTGCCAGCAGCCCTACTGGCGGGGGGGCCTACGAGCAGTACTTC. Encoded protein: CASSPTGGGAYEQYF.

This clone was found once. V usage is TRBV18 and J usage is TRBJ2-3; 10 bases match TRBD1. V lost 2 bases and J lost 3; bases outside the gene matches: 11. CDR1 KGHSH and CDR2 LQKENI come from the germline V gene. CDR3 size: 18 residues. CDR3 sequence: CASSPRDRTGGFTDTQYF. CDR3 coding DNA: TGTGCCAGCTCACCAAGGGATCGGACAGGGGGTTTTACAGATACGCAGTATTTT. The whole variable domain, remainder taken from reference TRBV18 and TRBJ2-3, is NAGVMQNPRHLVRRRGQEARLRCSPMKGHSHVYWYRQLPEEGLKFMVYLQKENIIDESGMPKERFSAEFPKEGPSILRIQQVVRGDSAAYFCASSPRDRTGGFTDTQYFGPGTRLTVL.

This clone was observed a few times. This chain links TRBV7-6 with TRBJ2-5; perhaps TRBD2 as D (6 bases). Deletions cut 2 bases from V and 0 bases from J, with 10 bases between. Germline V CDR1 and CDR2: SGHVS, FNYEAQ. The CDR3 runs 15 residues. The CDR3 DNA reads as TGTGCCAGCAGCTTAAAGGCGGGGTACCAAGAGACCCAGTACTTC. This encodes CASSLKAGYQETQYF. Complete variable domain (other parts from reference TRBV7-6 and TRBJ2-5): GAGVSQSPRYKVTKRGQDVALRCDPISGHVSLYWYRQALGQGPEFLTYFNYEAQQDKSGLPNDRFSAERPEGSISTLTIQRTEQRDSAMYRCASSLKAGYQETQYFGPGTRLLVL.

The chain uses TRBV19 and TRBJ2-5, with D unresolved. This CDR3 has 13 residues. V lost 7 bases and J 5 bases, leaving 14 bases between the germline ends. Germline-derived CDR1 and CDR2 are LNHDA and SQIVND (reference sequence). The CDR3 DNA follows: TGTGCCAGTAAGGCTTGGGTGGAGGAGACCCAGTACTTC. It encodes CASKAWVEETQYF. The whole variable domain, remainder taken from reference TRBV19 and TRBJ2-5, is DGGITQSPKYLFRKEGQNVTLSCEQNLNHDAMYWYRQDPGQGLRLIYYSQIVNDFQKGDIAEGYSVSREKKESFPLTVTSAQKNPTAFYLCASKAWVEETQYFGPGTRLLVL.

J is TRBJ1-1 and V is TRBV30; D is uncertain. The CDR3 spans 11 residues. CDR1 GTSNPN and CDR2 SVGIG come from the germline V gene (reference sequence). V dropped 3 bases and J dropped 2 bases, with 4 bases sitting between them. DNA for the CDR3: TGTGCCTGGAGGGTCAACACTGAAGCTTTCTTT. This encodes CAWRVNTEAFF. Combining the CDR3 with reference TRBV30 and TRBJ1-1 gives the whole variable domain SQTIHQWPATLVQPVGSPLSLECTVEGTSNPNLYWYRQAAGRGLQLLFYSVGIGQISSEVPQNLSASRPQDRQFILSSKKLLLSDSGFYLCAWRVNTEAFFGQGTRLTVV.

V is TRBV5-1 and J is TRBJ1-1; the D gene is possibly TRBD1 (5 bases). From germline, CDR1 is SGHRS and CDR2 YFSETQ. The CDR3 contains 15 residues. Trimming removed 1 base from V and 5 bases from J, with 15 bases in between. The CDR3 loop is CASSLTPQGSTEAFF. The CDR3 DNA reads TGCGCCAGCAGCTTGACCCCGCAGGGTTCGACTGAAGCTTTCTTT.

This sequence joins TRBV6-5 and TRBJ1-2; 7 bases line up with TRBD1. The junction had 10 bases not matched to a gene; V was cut back by 5 bases and J by 7 bases. The germline V gene encodes CDR1 MNHEY and CDR2 SVGAGI. The CDR3 covers 14 residues. CDR3: CASSVRAGGPGYTF. CDR3 nucleotide sequence: TGTGCCAGCAGTGTTCGGGCAGGGGGGCCTGGCTACACCTTC.

The CDR3: CASSKPPQGADYGYTF. The DNA for the CDR3 is TGTGCCAGCAGCAAACCCCCACAGGGGGCGGACTATGGCTACACCTTC. The chain links TRBV21-1 to TRBJ1-2; the tabulated D call, TRBD1, remains unverified against the DNA. TRBV21-1 is a pseudogene segment. The CDR3 spans 16 residues.

This clone showed up just once. J is TRBJ2-1 and V is TRBV7-9; D is perhaps TRBD2 (6 bases). Trimming cost V 1 base and J 9 bases, with 16 bases left between them. CDR3 length: 15 residues. Looked up from germline, CDR1 is SEHNR and CDR2 is FQNEAQ (reference sequence). The CDR3 sequence: CASSLGSSRGGEQFF. CDR3 sequence (DNA): TGTGCCAGCAGCTTAGGCTCCTCAAGGGGAGGTGAGCAGTTCTTC.

V usage is TRBV15 and J usage is TRBJ1-6, with 7 bases lining up with TRBD1. V lost 4 bases, J lost 2 bases, and 5 bases stayed unmatched. The CDR3 is 16 amino acids. Germline loops: CDR1 LNHNV, CDR2 YYDKDF (reference sequence). The CDR3 here is CATSIYRGTYNSPLHF. The CDR3 region has the DNA TGTGCCACCAGCATATACAGGGGTACCTATAATTCACCCCTCCACTTT.

This clone appeared a few times. The V call is TRBV11-2, the J call TRBJ1-5; 8 bases map to TRBD1. This CDR3 has 16 amino acids. J lost 1 base, V lost 1 base, and 3 bases had no gene match. The germline V gene has CDR1 SGHAT and CDR2 FQNNGV. The CDR3, as DNA: TGTGCCAGCAGCTTAGGGAACAGGGGGAGCAATCAGCCCCAGCATTTT. Translation gives CASSLGNRGSNQPQHF.

This clone has only a few counts. V gene TRBV28 combines with J gene TRBJ1-5; D unclear. The V gene lost 4 bases and the J gene lost 1 base, with 14 bases spanning the gap. The V gene's germline CDR1 is MDHEN and CDR2 SYDVKM. The CDR3 consists of 16 residues. CDR3 residues: CASSSTSTASNQPQHF. In DNA form, the CDR3 reads TGTGCCAGCAGTTCGACCTCGACCGCGAGCAATCAGCCCCAGCATTTT.

The chain employs TRBV5-1 and TRBJ2-3, with D uncertain. V was clipped by 3 bases and J by 0 bases, with 2 bases between them. The CDR3 is made up of 12 amino acids. CDR1 SGHRS and CDR2 YFSETQ come from the germline V gene. Written as DNA, the CDR3 is TGCGCCAGCAGCTCTAGCACAGATACGCAGTATTTT. Translation gives CASSSSTDTQYF.

This sequence joins TRBV15 and TRBJ2-3; 11 bases fit TRBD2. The CDR3 runs 14 residues. V shed 11 bases and J 2 bases; nucleotides not matched to a gene: 6. Germline lookup yields CDR1 LNHNV and CDR2 YYDKDF (reference sequence). CDR3 in amino acids: CAARLAGTTDTQYF. The CDR3 DNA sequence: TGTGCCGCACGACTAGCGGGGACCACAGATACGCAGTATTTT.

This chain links TRBV6-5 with TRBJ2-5, with D perhaps matching TRBD2 (6 bases). The V gene's germline CDR1 is MNHEY and CDR2 SVGAGI. Deletions cut 4 bases from V and 0 bases from J, with 9 bases between. The CDR3 sequence is 14 residues long. The DNA for the CDR3 is TGTGCCAGCAGTTTTAGCGGACACCAAGAGACCCAGTACTTC. It yields the protein CASSFSGHQETQYF.

There are a few counts of this clone. The V call is TRBV7-2, the J call TRBJ2-3, with 16 nucleotides matching TRBD2. V lost 10 bases to trimming and J lost 6 bases; unmatched junction nucleotides: 10. The CDR3 covers 16 residues. Germline V gene lookup returns CDR1 SGHTA and CDR2 FQGNSA. CDR3 nucleotides: TGTGCCACCAGAGGGACTAGCGGGGGGGCTTGGGATACGCAGTATTTT. It codes for CATRGTSGGAWDTQYF.

The chain carries TRBV30 and TRBJ1-2; the D gene is possibly TRBD1 (5 bases). Trimming shortened V by 3 bases and J by 2 bases, and 16 bases separated the two germline ends. Germline lookup yields CDR1 GTSNPN and CDR2 SVGIG (reference sequence). CDR3 length: 15 residues. DNA for the CDR3: TGTGCCTGGAGAACATGGGGCGGCAAGAACTATGGCTACACCTTC. This sequence encodes CAWRTWGGKNYGYTF.

The J gene is TRBJ1-3, the V gene TRBV6-6, with TRBD1 matching 7 bases. V was clipped by 10 bases and J by 8 bases; unmatched bases: 14. The germline CDR1 and CDR2 sequences are MNHNY and SVGAGI (reference sequence). The CDR3 loop spans 14 amino acids. The chain's CDR3 is CATGPGGISHTIYF. The CDR3 DNA reads TGTGCCACCGGCCCAGGGGGAATAAGCCACACCATATATTTT.

J is TRBJ2-3 and V is TRBV7-8; 7 bases align to TRBD1. The trim removed 3 bases at V and 4 bases at J, leaving 1 base unmatched. This CDR3 comprises 13 residues. Germline V gene lookup returns CDR1 SGHVS and CDR2 FQNEAQ. The DNA of the CDR3 is TGTGCCAGCAGCTTTCAGGGGGCAGATACGCAGTATTTT. Residues: CASSFQGADTQYF.

This rearrangement joins TRBV19 to TRBJ2-6, with a weak D call TRBD1 (5 bases). V was trimmed by 6 bases and J by 3 bases, leaving 6 bases between them. The CDR3 is made up of 13 amino acids. Per the germline V gene, CDR1 is LNHDA and CDR2 is SQIVND (reference sequence). The CDR3 here is CASRDSGANVLTF. As DNA, the CDR3 is TGTGCCAGTAGAGACAGTGGGGCCAACGTCCTGACTTTC.

The V and J genes are TRBV15 and TRBJ1-1; TRBD1 matches 8 bases. Unmatched junction bases numbered 12, after V lost 1 base and J lost 11 bases. The CDR3 length is 15 residues. Germline V lookup: CDR1 LNHNV, CDR2 YYDKDF (reference sequence). CDR3 loop: CATSRVGTGPLRAFF. The DNA for the CDR3 is TGTGCCACCAGCAGAGTTGGGACAGGTCCCTTGAGGGCTTTCTTT.

This clone has more than one count but fewer than ten. The CDR3 region has the DNA TGTGCCAGCAGTTACTACGGGAGCTCTGGAAACACCATATATTTT. This translates into CASSYYGSSGNTIYF. This chain joins TRBV6-6 and TRBJ1-3; D unresolved. CDR1 and CDR2 (germline): MNHNY, SVGAGI (reference sequence). V was pared by 1 base and J by 0 bases, with 7 bases between. The CDR3 is made up of 15 amino acids.

The V call is TRBV27, the J call TRBJ2-7; TRBD1 is a possible D gene (6 bases). CDR1 MNHEY and CDR2 SMNVEV come from the germline V gene (reference sequence). The V end lost 10 bases, the J end lost 5 bases, and 15 bases lay between the germline ends. This CDR3 comprises 12 residues. CDR3 sequence: CATRGPLDEQYF. DNA for the CDR3: TGTGCCACCAGGGGCCCCCTGGACGAGCAGTACTTC.